The entry below gives a single T cell receptor (beta chain) sequence along with its context. Source study methods: Reference gene primer amplification in the assay estimated nucleated cell counts. Repertoires were generated with immunoSEQ multiplex PCR, while TCRdb's copy carries only in-frame clones and drops some. V and J calls and clone size are copied from that table; D and trimming were computed from the DNA. In the table there are fewer than 150,000 clones, 75% to 85% of which are singletons. The source of the sample is a study of blood T cell repertoires in COVID-19. Study overall: Sites in the United States, Italy and Spain provided acute and convalescent COVID-19 samples. PBMCs, B-cell-depleted T cells, or T cells provided the cDNA or gDNA that made up the material.

This CDR3 is built from 15 residues. Trimming cost V 8 bases and J 4 bases; bases outside gene matches: 8. The V gene's germline CDR1 is SNHLY and CDR2 FYNNEI. This sequence was found in an elderly man with acute or convalescent COVID-19. The chain is built from TRBV2 and TRBJ1-6; TRBD1 matches at 7 bases. Sequencing input: peripheral blood. The chain's CDR3 is CASRPGTEYNSPLHF. The DNA of the CDR3 is TGTGCCAGCCGGCCCGGGACAGAGTATAATTCACCCCTCCACTTT.